The rows below give T cell receptor beta chains drawn from one sample of a study of T cells in tumors after PD-1 blockade. The method was immunoSEQ multiplex PCR; TCRdb's version includes in-frame clones alone and lacks a portion of them. Of more than 50,000 clones listed, approximately 74% were seen once; the top ten hold roughly 4.7%. The source was PBMCs, collected after anti-PD-1 treatment. These receptors all come from a human donor with basal cell carcinoma. CDR3s leave out the opening cysteine and the closing phenylalanine or tryptophan. The order of the fields is V gene, J gene, CDR3 protein.

TRBV19	TRBJ1-1	ATRQGAATEAF
TRBV5-4	TRBJ2-7	ASSVPGQEKHEQY
TRBV12-5	TRBJ2-5	ASGLVSETQY
TRBV28	TRBJ1-5	ASREGGQPQH
TRBV30	TRBJ2-5	ARAPGGGSQETQY
TRBV27	TRBJ1-2	ASSLEGTQGVFYGYT
TRBV7-9	TRBJ2-7	ASSQWDNEQY
TRBV18	TRBJ1-3	ASSLDTYSGNTIY
TRBV7-8	TRBJ1-1	ASSWTGMNTEAF
TRBV5-1	TRBJ2-5	ASARGEETQY
TRBV6-5	TRBJ1-2	ASTRVDYGYT
TRBV30	TRBJ1-1	AWSTVNTEAF
TRBV27	TRBJ2-1	ASSFGSIGTGVDEQF
TRBV18	TRBJ1-5	ASSPPSTASNQPQH
TRBV5-8	TRBJ1-1	ASSLGSRIAF
TRBV19	TRBJ1-2	ASSISRQGEGGYT
TRBV2	TRBJ2-3	ASSPGGSGGDTQY
TRBV30	TRBJ2-3	AWTASTDTQY
TRBV18	TRBJ1-5	ASSPQGTQPQH
TRBV6-2/TRBV6-3	TRBJ2-2	ASSYGGFTGELF
TRBV5-1	TRBJ2-3	ASSRRSTDTQY
TRBV19	TRBJ1-2	ASSEEVTNYGYT
TRBV15	TRBJ1-1	ATSPRQGATTEAF
TRBV5-4	TRBJ2-6	ASRNPGGANVLT